What follows are 21 T cell receptor beta chains derived from one specimen sequenced in a study of identical twins. TCRdb reanalysed the 5' RACE reads using MiXCR and keeps one entry per CDR3 protein. The repertoire holds about 700,000 distinct CDR3 sequences, with approximately 9% as singletons. These data were also filed under a second study, of yellow fever vaccine responses in identical twins.

The sequenced material came from PBMCs. These receptors came from a woman aged 18-29 years in good health.

In its sample, this clonotype was seen a few times. This chain uses TRBV2 with TRBJ2-7, with TRBD1 matching over 8 bases. Germline values: CDR1 SNHLY, CDR2 FYNNEI. The CDR3 has 16 amino acids. After removal of 2 bases from V and 0 bases from J, the junction contained 6 bases not matched to a gene. The CDR3 loop reads CASSESGDRSSYEQYF. The CDR3 DNA reads TGTGCCAGCAGTGAATCTGGGGACAGGAGCTCCTACGAGCAGTACTTC.

There are a few counts of this clonotype. This sequence joins TRBV12-3 or TRBV12-4 and TRBJ2-1; perhaps TRBD2 as D (6 bases). The CDR3 spans 13 residues. The germline V and J ends were trimmed by 7 bases and 4 bases, with 11 bases remaining between them. The CDR3 DNA is TGTGCCAGCATCCGGGAGTCGTACAATGAGCAGTTCTTC. Amino acids: CASIRESYNEQFF.

The chain employs TRBV7-8 and TRBJ2-3; D not certain. V gave up 3 bases and J gave up 6 bases, with 13 bases separating them. Germline loops: CDR1 SGHVS, CDR2 FQNEAQ. This CDR3 comprises 14 residues. The CDR3 loop is CASSFNPSSDTQYF. CDR3 sequence (DNA): TGTGCCAGCAGCTTTAATCCGAGCAGCGATACGCAGTATTTT.

The chain joins TRBV4-2 to TRBJ2-3; D not resolved. Germline V gives CDR1 LGHNA, CDR2 YNFKEQ. There are 13 residues in the CDR3. V lost 1 base and J 4 bases, leaving 6 bases between the germline ends. CDR3 in amino acids: CASSQARADTQYF. The CDR3 DNA sequence: TGTGCCAGCAGCCAAGCTCGCGCAGATACGCAGTATTTT.

This clonotype has more than one count but fewer than ten. V and J are TRBV5-1 and TRBJ2-7; TRBD2 agrees at 10 bases. V lost 3 bases and J lost 2; bases outside the gene matches: 8. CDR1 is SGHRS and CDR2 is YFSETQ in the germline V gene. The CDR3 is 16 amino acids. The CDR3 nucleotides read TGCGCCAGCAGCTCGAGCGTACTAGCGGGGACCTACGAGCAGTACTTC. Protein product: CASSSSVLAGTYEQYF.

This clonotype came up many times. The V gene is TRBV29-1, the J gene TRBJ2-3; D perhaps matches TRBD1 (5 bases). The CDR3 has 12 residues. Germline values: CDR1 SQVTM, CDR2 ANQGSEA. Trimming removed 4 bases at V and 4 bases at J, with 9 bases between. CDR3 sequence: CSVVQGADTQYF. Written as DNA, the CDR3 is TGCAGCGTTGTCCAGGGCGCAGATACGCAGTATTTT.

This chain uses TRBV3-1 with TRBJ2-7; D gene ambiguous. CDR1 and CDR2 (germline): LGHDT, YNNKEL (reference sequence). The V and J ends lost 0 bases and 2 bases respectively, with 14 bases between them. The CDR3 is made up of 16 amino acids. The CDR3 DNA follows: TGTGCCAGCAGCCAAGATATCGGGCTCATAACCTACGAGCAGTACTTC. Its protein product is CASSQDIGLITYEQYF.

This clonotype was picked up many times. The rearrangement uses TRBV29-1 and TRBJ2-3; D is unresolved. Germline values: CDR1 SQVTM, CDR2 ANQGSEA. The ends were cut back, 3 bases at V and 2 bases at J, with 9 bases in the middle. There are 13 residues in the CDR3. The CDR3 DNA sequence: TGCAGCGTTGACCAGAAAAACACAGATACGCAGTATTTT. Amino acid sequence: CSVDQKNTDTQYF.

This clonotype was detected only a few times. The rearrangement joins TRBV2 to TRBJ2-7; the D is unclear. Germline values: CDR1 SNHLY, CDR2 FYNNEI. This CDR3 comprises 14 residues. The V and J ends lost 8 bases and 3 bases respectively, with 17 bases between them. CDR3 coding DNA: TGTGCCAGCCTACCCACGTCACCCCGCTACGAGCAGTACTTC. Its translation is CASLPTSPRYEQYF. Looking up the rest from reference TRBV2 and TRBJ2-7 gives the full variable domain: EPEVTQTPSHQVTQMGQEVILRCVPISNHLYFYWYRQILGQKVEFLVSFYNNEISEKSEIFDDQFSVERPDGSNFTLKIRSTKLEDSAMYFCASLPTSPRYEQYFGPGTRLTVT.

In this sample, this clonotype turned up many times. The V gene is TRBV12-3 or TRBV12-4, the J gene TRBJ2-7; D is uncertain. The CDR3 has 14 amino acids. Trimming stripped 2 bases from V and 1 base from J, with 9 bases between. In nucleotides, the CDR3 is TGTGCCAGCAGTTTAAAGGGCAATTCCTACGAGCAGTACTTC. Protein: CASSLKGNSYEQYF.

There are many counts of this clonotype. This rearrangement joins TRBV20-1 to TRBJ2-1; 12 bases are a match to TRBD2. Per germline, CDR1 DFQATT and CDR2 SNEGSKA (reference sequence). The CDR3 runs to 16 residues. J was trimmed by 0 bases and V by 5 bases; bases with no gene match: 5. DNA for the CDR3: TGCAGTGCTCGGCTAGCGGGGGGGCCCTCCTACAATGAGCAGTTCTTC. Its protein is CSARLAGGPSYNEQFF.

This clonotype has only a few counts. This sequence joins TRBV7-9 and TRBJ2-7; 15 bases agree with TRBD2. Germline CDR1 SEHNR, CDR2 FQNEAQ (reference sequence). This CDR3 has 15 amino acids. Losses at the gene ends were 5 bases for V and 2 bases for J; bases not matched to a gene: 1. CDR3 nucleotides: TGTGCCAGCAGCGGACTAGCGGGGGGGACCTACGAGCAGTACTTC. It translates to CASSGLAGGTYEQYF.

The chain uses TRBV5-1 and TRBJ2-1, with D maybe TRBD2 (6 bases). CDR3 size: 14 residues. The V and J ends lost 4 bases and 5 bases respectively, with 13 bases between them. Germline loops: CDR1 SGHRS, CDR2 YFSETQ. CDR3 loop: CASSRPGVDNEQFF. As DNA, the CDR3 is TGCGCCAGCAGCAGGCCGGGGGTAGACAATGAGCAGTTCTTC.

This clonotype was counted at least ten times. The chain has TRBV4-1 and TRBJ2-6; D gene ambiguous. Germline V CDR1 and CDR2: MGHRA, YSYEKL. The CDR3 consists of 17 residues. Trimming left V 0 bases short and J 0 bases short, with 9 bases between. The CDR3 region is CASSQEEQRSGANVLTF. CDR3 DNA: TGCGCCAGCAGCCAAGAGGAGCAACGCTCTGGGGCCAACGTCCTGACTTTC.

The chain carries TRBV2 and TRBJ2-1; possibly TRBD2 for D (6 bases). Trimming took 3 bases from V and 5 from J, leaving 20 bases between them. Germline V lookup: CDR1 SNHLY, CDR2 FYNNEI. The CDR3 is 17 amino acids. CDR3 sequence: CASSDPSLPGVDNEQFF. The CDR3 DNA reads as TGTGCCAGCAGTGACCCCTCTCTCCCGGGAGTCGACAATGAGCAGTTCTTC.

Only a few counts were recorded for this clonotype. The genes are TRBV3-1 and TRBJ2-5, with 9 bases that match TRBD2. Germline CDR1 reads LGHDT; CDR2 reads YNNKEL (reference sequence). Trimming took 0 bases from V and 5 from J; bases not matched to a gene: 10. The CDR3 totals 17 residues. CDR3 region: CASSQEESLAGMETQYF. The CDR3 nucleotides read TGTGCCAGCAGCCAAGAAGAGAGTCTAGCGGGGATGGAGACCCAGTACTTC.

This clonotype was counted only a few times. The CDR3 region has the DNA TGCAGCGCCGTGCGCAGGGACGGTGAGCAGTTCTTC. Translation gives CSAVRRDGEQFF. The V and J genes are TRBV29-1 and TRBJ2-1; D is possibly TRBD1 or TRBD2 (5 bases each). Deletions cut 7 bases from V and 9 bases from J, with 16 bases between. CDR1 is SQVTM, CDR2 ANQGSEA, per germline. The CDR3 has 12 amino acids.

This clonotype was detected many times. Mismatch with germline at one junction end may stem from a read error. The chain couples TRBV5-1 to TRBJ2-5, with D maybe TRBD2 (5 bases). The CDR3 has 14 amino acids. CDR1 and CDR2 (germline): SGHRS, YFSETQ. In DNA form, the CDR3 reads TGTGCCAGCAGCCCGTGGACTGGCCAAGAGACCCAGTACTTC. This sequence encodes CASSPWTGQETQYF.

This clonotype was recorded at least ten times. The chain links TRBV12-3 or TRBV12-4 to TRBJ1-3; D gene ambiguous. The ends were cut back, 6 bases at V and 0 bases at J, with 12 bases in the middle. The CDR3 has 15 residues. The chain's CDR3 is CASSRPDYSGNTIYF. For the CDR3, the DNA is TGTGCCAGCAGCCGGCCGGATTACTCTGGAAACACCATATATTTT.

In the case of this clonotype: At one boundary the junction diverges from the germline segment, which might be a read error. The rearrangement joins TRBV6-1 to TRBJ2-1; 12 bases agree with TRBD2. The germline V gene has CDR1 MNHNS and CDR2 SASEGT. The CDR3 is 17 amino acids. In nucleotides, the CDR3 is TGTGCCAGCAATGAAGACATACTAGCGGGAGGTAAAGATGAGCAGTTCTTC. This sequence encodes CASNEDILAGGKDEQFF.

This clonotype has a handful of counts. The rearrangement uses TRBV20-1 and TRBJ1-2; 7 bases map to TRBD1. The length of the CDR3 is 15 residues. Germline CDR1 reads DFQATT; CDR2 reads SNEGSKA (reference sequence). The J segment lost 3 bases and the V segment lost 0 bases, leaving 7 bases of the junction unmatched. CDR3 nucleotide sequence: TGCAGTGCTAGAGATTTCGGCCAGGGGGACTATGGCTACACCTTC. Protein product: CSARDFGQGDYGYTF.